These T cell receptor beta chains were read from a single sample in a study of blood T cell repertoires in COVID-19. This table comes from immunoSEQ multiplex PCR, and its TCRdb copy is limited to in-frame clones, with some not included. The sample holds roughly 260,000 clones, just over 90% seen once. Material: PBMCs or T cells enriched from blood (not recorded which). These receptors were obtained from a woman aged 18-35 years who had recovered from COVID-19. CDR3s leave out the opening cysteine and the closing phenylalanine or tryptophan. Not every row has a clone size; where given, it reads once, few, many or a size class.

>TRBV12-3/TRBV12-4|TRBJ1-5|once
ASSLSGIRN
>TRBV18|TRBJ2-2|.
ASSPPQGTGELF
>TRBV4-1|TRBJ1-2|.
ASSLDPTGLDYGYT
>TRBV12-5|TRBJ1-1|.
ASIGAGTEAF
>TRBV2|TRBJ1-3|.
ASREDRAGNTIY
>TRBV9|TRBJ2-1|once
ASSVFLAGGRYEQF
>TRBV11-2|TRBJ1-1|.
ASRGGITEAF
>TRBV7-3|TRBJ2-3|.
ASSNRDRDTQY
>TRBV6-4|TRBJ2-1|few
ASSETSGTAHEQF
>TRBV18|TRBJ1-2|.
ASAPGAYYGYT
>TRBV20-1|TRBJ1-1|.
SASASGQETEAF
>TRBV28|TRBJ1-3|.
ASSGRTGGMRSYSGNTIY
>TRBV7-3|TRBJ2-1|.
ASSLGSSYNEQF
>TRBV7-9|TRBJ2-1|.
ASNKGLAGENEQF
>TRBV5-1|TRBJ2-5|.
ASSLVPFQQETQY
>TRBV7-3|TRBJ2-3|.
ASSLMSSGYTQY